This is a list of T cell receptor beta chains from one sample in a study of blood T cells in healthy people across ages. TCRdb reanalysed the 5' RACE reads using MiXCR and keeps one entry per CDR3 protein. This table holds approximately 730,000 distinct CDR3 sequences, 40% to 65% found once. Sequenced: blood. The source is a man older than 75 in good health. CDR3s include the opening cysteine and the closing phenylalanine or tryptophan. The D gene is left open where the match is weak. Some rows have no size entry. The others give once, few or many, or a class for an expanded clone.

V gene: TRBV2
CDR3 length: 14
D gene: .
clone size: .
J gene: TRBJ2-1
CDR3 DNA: TGTGCCAGCAAGGTTTACCCAGGCGCCGGTGAGCAGTTCTTC
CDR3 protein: CASKVYPGAGEQFF

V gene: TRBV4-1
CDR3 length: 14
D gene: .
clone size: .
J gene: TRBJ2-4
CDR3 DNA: TGCGCCAGCAGCGTCGGGACTTACCAAGACATTCAGTACTTC
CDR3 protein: CASSVGTYQDIQYF

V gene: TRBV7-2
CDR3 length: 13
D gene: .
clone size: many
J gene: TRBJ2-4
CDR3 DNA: TGTGCCACGTCGGCGGGCCGCCAAAACATTCAGTACTTC
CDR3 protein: CATSAGRQNIQYF

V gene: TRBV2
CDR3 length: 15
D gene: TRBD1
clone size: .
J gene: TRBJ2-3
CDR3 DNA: TGTGCCAGCAGCAGGGACAGGCGCTCCACAGATACGCAGTATTTT
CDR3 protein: CASSRDRRSTDTQYF

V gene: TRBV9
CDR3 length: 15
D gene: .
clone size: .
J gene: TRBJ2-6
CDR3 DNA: TGTGCCAGCAGCGGAGCCGACCCTGGGGCCAACGTCCTGACTTTC
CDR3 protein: CASSGADPGANVLTF

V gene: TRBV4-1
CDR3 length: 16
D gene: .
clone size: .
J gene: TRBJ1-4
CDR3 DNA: TGCGCCAGCAGCCGCGAGGGCCCAGGCACTAATGAAAAACTGTTTTTT
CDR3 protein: CASSREGPGTNEKLFF

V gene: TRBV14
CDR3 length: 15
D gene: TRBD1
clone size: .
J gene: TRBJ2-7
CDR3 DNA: TGTGCCAGCAGCGCTTACAGGGGGCTGGCCTACGAGCAGTACTTC
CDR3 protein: CASSAYRGLAYEQYF

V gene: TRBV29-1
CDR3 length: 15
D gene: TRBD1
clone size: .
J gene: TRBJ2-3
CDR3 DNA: TGCAGCGTTGCCCGGGACAGGGGGTCCACAGATACGCAGTATTTT
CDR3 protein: CSVARDRGSTDTQYF

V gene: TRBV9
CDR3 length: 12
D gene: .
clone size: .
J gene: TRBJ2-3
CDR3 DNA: TGTGCCAGCAGCACGGGCCCAACCACGCAGTATTTT
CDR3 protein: CASSTGPTTQYF

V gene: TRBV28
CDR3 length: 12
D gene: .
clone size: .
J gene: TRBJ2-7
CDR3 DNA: TGTGCCAGTGGTAGCCCCACCTACGAGCAGTACTTC
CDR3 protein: CASGSPTYEQYF